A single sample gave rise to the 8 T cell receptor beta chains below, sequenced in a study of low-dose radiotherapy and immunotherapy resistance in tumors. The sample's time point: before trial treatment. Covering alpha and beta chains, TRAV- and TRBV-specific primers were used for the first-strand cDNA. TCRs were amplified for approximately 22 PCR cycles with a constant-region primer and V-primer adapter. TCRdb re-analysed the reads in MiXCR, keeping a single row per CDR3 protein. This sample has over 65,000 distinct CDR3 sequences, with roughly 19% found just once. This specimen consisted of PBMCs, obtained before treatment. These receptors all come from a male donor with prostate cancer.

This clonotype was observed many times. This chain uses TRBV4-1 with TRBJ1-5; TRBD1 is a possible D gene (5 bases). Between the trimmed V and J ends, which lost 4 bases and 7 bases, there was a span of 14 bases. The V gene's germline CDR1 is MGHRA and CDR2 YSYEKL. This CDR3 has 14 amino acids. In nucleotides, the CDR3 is TGCGCCAGCAGCCTAGCGGGGGAAAGGCAGCCCCAGCATTTT. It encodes CASSLAGERQPQHF.

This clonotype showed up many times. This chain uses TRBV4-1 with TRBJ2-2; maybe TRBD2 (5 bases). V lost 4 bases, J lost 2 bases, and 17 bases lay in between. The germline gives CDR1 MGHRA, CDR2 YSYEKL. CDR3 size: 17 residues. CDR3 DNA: TGCGCCAGCAGCCCCGAGGGCCTAACGTCTAACACCGGGGAGCTGTTTTTT. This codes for CASSPEGLTSNTGELFF.

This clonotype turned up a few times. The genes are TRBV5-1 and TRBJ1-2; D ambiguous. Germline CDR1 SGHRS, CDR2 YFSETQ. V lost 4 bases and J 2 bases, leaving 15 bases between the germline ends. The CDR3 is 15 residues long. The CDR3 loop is CASSADGSLNYGYTF. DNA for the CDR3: TGCGCCAGCAGCGCGGACGGATCGCTAAACTATGGCTACACCTTC.

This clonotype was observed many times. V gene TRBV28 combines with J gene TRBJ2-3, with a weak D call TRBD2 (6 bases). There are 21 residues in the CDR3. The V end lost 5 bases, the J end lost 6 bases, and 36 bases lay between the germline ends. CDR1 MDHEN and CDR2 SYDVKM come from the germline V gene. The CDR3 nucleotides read TGTGCCAGCAGTGGGGTACGGGACTCGGAACGAAGCGGCTTTGGATTCGATACGCAGTATTTT. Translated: CASSGVRDSERSGFGFDTQYF.

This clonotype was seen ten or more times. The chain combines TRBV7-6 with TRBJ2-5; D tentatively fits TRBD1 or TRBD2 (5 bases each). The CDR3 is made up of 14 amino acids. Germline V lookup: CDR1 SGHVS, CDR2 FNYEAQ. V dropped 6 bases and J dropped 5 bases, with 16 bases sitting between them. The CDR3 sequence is CASSVLQGDETQYF. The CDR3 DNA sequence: TGTGCCAGCAGTGTCCTCCAGGGAGACGAGACCCAGTACTTC.

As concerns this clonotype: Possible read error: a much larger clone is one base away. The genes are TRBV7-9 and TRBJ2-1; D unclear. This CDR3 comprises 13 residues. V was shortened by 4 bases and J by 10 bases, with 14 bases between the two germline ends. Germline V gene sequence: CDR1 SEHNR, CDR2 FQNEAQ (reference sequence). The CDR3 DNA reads TGTGCCAGCAGCTGGATAAACATTGGAGAGCAGTTCTTC. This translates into CASSWINIGEQFF.

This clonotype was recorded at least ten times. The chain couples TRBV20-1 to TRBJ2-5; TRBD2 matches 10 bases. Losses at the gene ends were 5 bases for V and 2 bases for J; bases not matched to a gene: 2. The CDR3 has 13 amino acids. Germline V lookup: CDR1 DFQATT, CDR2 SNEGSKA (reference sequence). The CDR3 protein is CSAHSGGQETQYF. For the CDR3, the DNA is TGCAGTGCTCATAGCGGGGGGCAAGAGACCCAGTACTTC.

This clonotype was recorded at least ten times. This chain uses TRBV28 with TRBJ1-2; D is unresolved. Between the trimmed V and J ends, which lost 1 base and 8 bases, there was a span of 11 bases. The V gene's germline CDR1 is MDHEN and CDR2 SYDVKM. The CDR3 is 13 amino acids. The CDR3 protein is CASSLFSGNGYTF. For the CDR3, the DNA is TGTGCCAGCAGTTTATTTTCGGGGAACGGCTACACCTTC.